This T cell receptor (beta chain) appears in the sequencing data of a study of blood T cell repertoires in COVID-19 (dated by TCRdb to the early 2020s). Context from the whole study: Samples from collaborators originated in the United States, Italy and Spain and spanned both the acute and convalescent phases of COVID-19. The repertoires were made available in a free public database intended to serve as a resource for research on the immune response to SARS-CoV-2. The sample metadata nearly always contained a de-identified subject ID, COVID-19 status, age in years and sex. Samples were obtained from the ongoing ImmuneRACE study (first 160 participants) and from approximately 1,200 subjects provided by 6 global collaborators. Where available, HLA class I and class II types were taken from metadata supplied by the sample provider and were not determined by assay-based typing. The prospective study material was composed of cDNA or gDNA derived from T cells, B-cell-depleted T cells, or PBMCs. Deeply sampled blood TCRbeta repertoires from subjects exposed to, actively infected with, or recovered from COVID-19 were included in the dataset. Results and caveats for the whole study, not just this receptor: The quantity of clinical and demographic metadata differed by source and by participant and was supplied without curation.

Comment on this clone: Its cognate antigen has yet to be identified. Within one base of it there is no much larger clone, and no base qualities were kept.

The collaborating institutions used their own protocols to collect whole blood in K2EDTA tubes. For TCRbeta analysis, collaborator samples were shipped as frozen whole blood, as isolated PBMCs, or as DNA extracted from either sample type. TCRbeta CDR3 regions were amplified from genomic DNA using the immunoSEQ Assay, a bias-controlled multiplex PCR. The authors' pipeline ran thus. Within the assay, amplification of reference gene primers was used to estimate how many nucleated cells each sample contained. Sequence reads were collapsed and filtered to measure the absolute abundance of every unique TCRbeta CDR3 rearrangement. Productive Simpson clonality was computed per sample as the square root of Simpson's diversity index over productive rearrangements. TCRdb mirrors the immuneACCESS table, restricted to in-frame sequences. Some clones are absent from its copies; in checked studies, under half trace to an unresolved V gene, and the reason for the others is unknown. The V and J calls and clone size were taken over from that table, and D and trimming were inferred from the DNA. The sample yields some 260,000 clones; roughly 83% were counted once. 8.9% of the sample goes to the ten largest clones.

The CDR3 goes from the cysteine to the phenylalanine over 18 residues. Solely the CDR3 DNA is kept, with 54 bases framed from the first base. Here V drops 1 base and J drops 3 bases, and the junction holds 10 bases not matched to any gene. CDR1 and CDR2, looked up from the germline V gene, are SGHVS and FNYEAQ. The V gene is TRBV7-6 and the J gene is TRBJ2-2; the central 8 bases match TRBD2. Source material: peripheral blood. The sequence derives from a man older than 75 with acute or convalescent COVID-19. The CDR3 loop reads CASSLGSGGAGDTGELFF. The base sequence is TGTGCCAGCAGCTTAGGAAGTGGGGGAGCGGGGGACACCGGGGAGCTGTTTTTT.